The TCR beta chain under discussion was sequenced for a study of blood T cell repertoires in COVID-19. Study context: Donors in the United States, Italy and Spain gave samples during acute or convalescent COVID-19. Nucleic acid was either cDNA or gDNA, and it came from T cells, B-cell-depleted T cells, or PBMCs.

Allocation to cohorts depended on clinical history reported by the participants. Source study methods: Researchers report that nucleated cell counts were estimated from reference gene primer amplification. Libraries were prepared by immunoSEQ multiplex PCR; TCRdb keeps only in-frame clonotypes and omits some of them. V, J and clone size reflect that table, while D and trimming were determined from the DNA. The sample shows a few hundred thousand clones, about 88% of them seen only once. The CDR3 totals 14 residues. The V and J genes are TRBV21-1 and TRBJ1-1; the D call of TRBD1 is as the table states it, not checked on the DNA. TRBV21-1 is flagged as a pseudogene. Sequencing input: PBMCs or T cells enriched from blood (not recorded which). The clonotype comes from a man aged 25-45 years with acute COVID-19. The CDR3 nucleotides are TGTGCCAGCAGCAAAAAGGGGAAGGGTACTGAAGCTTTCTTT. This codes for CASSKKGKGTEAFF.